A single sample is the source of the 19 T cell receptor beta chains below, sequenced in a study of T cell changes during pregnancy in multiple sclerosis. Assay: immunoSEQ multiplex PCR; the TCRdb copy retains only in-frame clones and omits some. The profile shows around 50,000 clones, 90% to 95% of them singletons. Sequenced material: CD8+ T cells from peripheral blood mononuclear cells, taken in the first trimester of pregnancy. Every receptor here comes from a female donor with multiple sclerosis, enrolled in a pregnancy study.

This chain uses TRBV19 with TRBJ1-5; D not resolved. CDR1 and CDR2 from the germline V gene are LNHDA and SQIVND (reference sequence). The CDR3 has 16 residues. V shed 4 bases and J shed 0 bases, with 13 bases lying between them. CDR3 DNA sequence: TGTGCCAGTAGTACCCCTGAGGAGATTAGCAATCAGCCCCAGCATTTT. This translates into CASSTPEEISNQPQHF.

This clone has a single count. J is TRBJ1-3 and V is TRBV19; D may be TRBD1 (6 bases). V was shortened by 3 bases and J by 0 bases, with 9 bases between the two germline ends. Per germline, CDR1 LNHDA and CDR2 SQIVND (reference sequence). This CDR3 is 15 amino acids long. As DNA, the CDR3 is TGTGCCAGTAGTATGGACAGTAGCTCTGGAAACACCATATATTTT. Its protein is CASSMDSSSGNTIYF.

The genes are TRBV7-9 and TRBJ2-5; 7 bases align to TRBD1. V lost 2 bases, J lost 5 bases, and 5 bases stayed unmatched. The CDR3 has 14 amino acids. CDR1 is SEHNR, CDR2 FQNEAQ, per germline (reference sequence). CDR3: CASSLRQGRETQYF. CDR3 coding DNA: TGTGCCAGCAGCTTAAGACAGGGTAGGGAGACCCAGTACTTC.

V and J are TRBV9 and TRBJ2-7; 10 bases fit TRBD2. Germline V CDR1 and CDR2: SGDLS, YYNGEE. The trim removed 4 bases at V and 3 bases at J, leaving 7 bases unmatched. CDR3 length: 15 residues. DNA of the CDR3: TGTGCCAGCAGCCCTCGACTAGCGGGTCACTACGAGCAGTACTTC. This encodes CASSPRLAGHYEQYF.

The chain uses TRBV27 and TRBJ1-3, with D unresolved. V was clipped by 5 bases and J by 1 base, with 9 bases between them. The germline V gene has CDR1 MNHEY and CDR2 SMNVEV (reference sequence). CDR3 length: 14 amino acids. This chain's CDR3 is CASSASRSGNTIYF. The CDR3 DNA is TGTGCCAGCAGTGCTAGTAGATCTGGAAACACCATATATTTT.

The rearrangement joins TRBV19 to TRBJ2-1, with a possible D match to TRBD2 (5 bases). Trimming removed 6 bases at V and 1 base at J, with 13 bases between. The CDR3 extends over 15 amino acids. The germline V gene encodes CDR1 LNHDA and CDR2 SQIVND (reference sequence). This CDR3 is CASRGGLVSYNEQFF. As DNA, the CDR3 is TGTGCCAGTAGGGGCGGGCTAGTATCCTACAATGAGCAGTTCTTC.

This chain connects TRBV19 to TRBJ2-6, with D tentatively TRBD1 (7 bases). Looked up from germline, CDR1 is LNHDA and CDR2 is SQIVND (reference sequence). With 3 bases removed from V and 1 base from J, the gap between germline ends came to 16 bases. The CDR3 contains 18 residues. CDR3 nucleotide sequence: TGTGCCAGTAGTATTGAGACAGGGACTTTTTCTGGGGCCAACGTCCTGACTTTC. It is translated as CASSIETGTFSGANVLTF. The full variable domain, its missing parts supplied by reference TRBV19 and TRBJ2-6, is DGGITQSPKYLFRKEGQNVTLSCEQNLNHDAMYWYRQDPGQGLRLIYYSQIVNDFQKGDIAEGYSVSREKKESFPLTVTSAQKNPTAFYLCASSIETGTFSGANVLTFGAGSRLTVL.

V is TRBV25-1 and J is TRBJ1-1, with D uncertain. Germline CDR1 reads MGHDK; CDR2 reads SYGVNS. V was cut by 0 bases and J by 1 base, with 12 bases left in between. The CDR3 is 16 residues long. CDR3 residues: CASSEYRSAPNTEAFF. CDR3 DNA: TGTGCCAGCAGTGAATACAGGTCAGCTCCGAACACTGAAGCTTTCTTT. The full variable domain, completed using reference TRBV25-1 and TRBJ1-1, is EADIYQTPRYLVIGTGKKITLECSQTMGHDKMYWYQQDPGMELHLIHYSYGVNSTEKGDLSSESTVSRIRTEHFPLTLESARPSHTSQYLCASSEYRSAPNTEAFFGQGTRLTVV.

This chain joins TRBV28 and TRBJ1-5; TRBD1 aligns across 10 bases. CDR3 length: 17 amino acids. V dropped 6 bases and J dropped 4; count of bases not matched to a gene: 12. The germline gives CDR1 MDHEN, CDR2 SYDVKM. The CDR3 protein is CASRYSTGQGMNQPQHF. For the CDR3, the DNA is TGTGCCAGCAGATACTCGACGGGACAGGGGATGAATCAGCCCCAGCATTTT.

This chain uses TRBV27 with TRBJ2-3; perhaps TRBD2 as D (6 bases). V lost 5 bases to trimming and J lost 3 bases, with 15 bases between them. Looked up from germline, CDR1 is MNHEY and CDR2 is SMNVEV (reference sequence). CDR3 length equals 15 residues. The CDR3 is CASSGGGTGTDTQYF. The CDR3 nucleotides read TGTGCCAGCAGTGGGGGAGGAACGGGAACAGATACGCAGTATTTT.

The chain combines TRBV27 with TRBJ2-3; 10 nucleotides align to TRBD1. Germline V gene sequence: CDR1 MNHEY, CDR2 SMNVEV (reference sequence). J gave up 1 base and V 6 bases, and 4 bases lay outside the gene matches. The CDR3 totals 15 residues. This chain's CDR3 is CASSRDRGGTDTQYF. Written as DNA, the CDR3 is TGTGCCAGCAGCCGGGACAGGGGTGGCACAGATACGCAGTATTTT.

The chain couples TRBV11-2 to TRBJ2-1; 10 nucleotides line up with TRBD1. The CDR3 runs to 15 residues. The junction had 8 bases not matched to a gene; V was cut back by 5 bases and J by 7 bases. Germline CDR1 and CDR2: SGHAT and FQNNGV. CDR3: CASSQTGGASNEQFF. CDR3 in DNA: TGTGCCAGCAGCCAGACAGGGGGCGCATCAAATGAGCAGTTCTTC.

V is TRBV4-3 and J is TRBJ1-1; D not certain. V lost 1 base and J lost 5, with 11 bases in between. This CDR3 region has 14 residues. The germline V gene encodes CDR1 LGHNA and CDR2 YSLEER. The CDR3 DNA reads TGCGCCAGCAGCCAAGTCCCGGGGAGGACTGAAGCTTTCTTT. Translated, it gives CASSQVPGRTEAFF.

This chain connects TRBV10-3 to TRBJ2-1; TRBD2 matches at 14 bases. The CDR3 is made up of 16 amino acids. V lost 6 bases to trimming and J lost 8 bases; unmatched junction nucleotides: 9. Germline CDR1 is ENHRY and CDR2 is SYGVKD. DNA of the CDR3: TGTGCCATCAGCGACCCGGGACTAGCGGGAGAGTATGAGCAGTTCTTC. Translating gives CAISDPGLAGEYEQFF.

J is TRBJ2-7 and V is TRBV7-9, with 12 nucleotides matching TRBD2. Trimming at V came to 5 bases and at J to 3 bases, leaving 8 bases not matched to a gene. This CDR3 has 16 amino acids. In germline, CDR1 is SEHNR, CDR2 FQNEAQ (reference sequence). The CDR3 region has the DNA TGTGCCAGCAGCACCCGAGGACTAGCGGGGAGCTACGAGCAGTACTTC. Translation gives CASSTRGLAGSYEQYF.

The genes are TRBV19 and TRBJ2-1, with D maybe TRBD2 (5 bases). This CDR3 comprises 15 residues. From germline, CDR1 is LNHDA and CDR2 SQIVND (reference sequence). The germline V and J ends were trimmed by 2 bases and 5 bases, with 13 bases remaining between them. The CDR3: CASSIFGVRDNEQFF. The CDR3 region has the DNA TGTGCCAGTAGTATATTTGGGGTGAGGGACAATGAGCAGTTCTTC.

The chain couples TRBV7-9 to TRBJ1-2, with D hard to call. Trimming removed 6 bases from V and 5 bases from J, with 22 bases in between. The V gene's germline CDR1 is SEHNR and CDR2 FQNEAQ (reference sequence). This CDR3 has 16 residues. CDR3: CASRSPGPVDYYGYTF. The CDR3 DNA reads as TGTGCCAGCAGGTCGCCGGGCCCAGTCGACTATTATGGCTACACCTTC.

The genes are TRBV19 and TRBJ2-7; 7 bases are a match to TRBD2. Germline V CDR1 and CDR2: LNHDA, SQIVND (reference sequence). The CDR3 runs 15 residues. V lost 4 bases to trimming and J lost 4 bases; unmatched junction nucleotides: 10. The CDR3: CASSKGGAIVYEQYF. The CDR3 DNA reads as TGTGCCAGTAGTAAGGGAGGGGCCATCGTTTACGAGCAGTACTTC.

The chain joins TRBV5-4 to TRBJ1-5; D gene uncertain. Germline values: CDR1 SGHNT, CDR2 YYREEE (reference sequence). The V end lost 1 base, the J end lost 11 bases, and 10 bases lay between the germline ends. The CDR3 contains 12 residues. CDR3 in DNA: TGTGCCAGCAGCTTGATAGGTAGCGCCCAGCATTTT. It encodes CASSLIGSAQHF.